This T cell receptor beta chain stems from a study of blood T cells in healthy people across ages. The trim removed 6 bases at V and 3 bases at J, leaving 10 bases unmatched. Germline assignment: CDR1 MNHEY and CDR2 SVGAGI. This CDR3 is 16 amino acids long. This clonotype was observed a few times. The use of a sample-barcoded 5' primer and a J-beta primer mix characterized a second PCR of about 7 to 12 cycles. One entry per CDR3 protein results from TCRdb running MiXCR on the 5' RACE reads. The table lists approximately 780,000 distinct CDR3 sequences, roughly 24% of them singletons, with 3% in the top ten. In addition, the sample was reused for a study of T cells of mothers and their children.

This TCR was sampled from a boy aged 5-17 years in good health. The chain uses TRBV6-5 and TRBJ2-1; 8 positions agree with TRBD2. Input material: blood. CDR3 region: CASSRGTGGDYNEQFF. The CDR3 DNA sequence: TGTGCCAGCAGCCGCGGAACGGGGGGGGACTACAATGAGCAGTTCTTC.